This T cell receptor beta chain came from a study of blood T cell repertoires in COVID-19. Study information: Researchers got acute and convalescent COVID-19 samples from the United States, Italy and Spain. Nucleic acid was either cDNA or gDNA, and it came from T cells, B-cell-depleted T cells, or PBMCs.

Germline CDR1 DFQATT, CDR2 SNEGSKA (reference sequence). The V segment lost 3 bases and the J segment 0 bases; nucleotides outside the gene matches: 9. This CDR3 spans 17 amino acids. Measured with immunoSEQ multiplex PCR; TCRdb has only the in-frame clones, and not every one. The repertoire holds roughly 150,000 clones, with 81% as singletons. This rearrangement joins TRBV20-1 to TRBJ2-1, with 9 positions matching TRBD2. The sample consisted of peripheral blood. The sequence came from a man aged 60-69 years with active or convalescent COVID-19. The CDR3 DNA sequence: TGCAGTGCTAGTTCAGCGGGAGGCCTTAGCTCCTACAATGAGCAGTTCTTC. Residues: CSASSAGGLSSYNEQFF.